What follows are 18 T cell receptor beta chains derived from one specimen sequenced in a study of blood T cell repertoires in COVID-19. Repertoires were generated with immunoSEQ multiplex PCR, while TCRdb's copy carries only in-frame clones and drops some. Of about 8,400 clones in the sample, roughly nine tenths are singletons; the top ten hold over 9%. Sequencing input: peripheral blood. Receptors originate from a man aged 55-75 years with acute or convalescent COVID-19.

J is TRBJ1-2 and V is TRBV28; 7 bases match TRBD1. V lost 3 bases to trimming and J lost 8 bases; unmatched junction nucleotides: 9. Germline V gives CDR1 MDHEN, CDR2 SYDVKM. This CDR3 region has 14 residues. The CDR3 coding sequence is TGTGCCAGCAGTTTTGGTGACAGGGCGGGGGGCTACACCTTC. This gives the protein CASSFGDRAGGYTF.

This clone appeared once. The chain combines TRBV2 with TRBJ1-5; 11 bases agree with TRBD1. CDR1 is SNHLY and CDR2 is FYNNEI in the germline V gene. This CDR3 is built from 18 residues. Unmatched junction bases numbered 11, after V lost 4 bases and J lost 3 bases. CDR3 residues: CASSVGQGGYGINQPQHF. The CDR3 bases are TGTGCCAGCAGTGTGGGACAGGGGGGATATGGTATCAATCAGCCCCAGCATTTT.

The chain couples TRBV12-3 or TRBV12-4 to TRBJ2-5; 7 bases line up with TRBD2. The length of the CDR3 is 13 residues. Trimming cost V 2 bases and J 5 bases; bases outside gene matches: 2. This CDR3 reads CASSLWGGETQYF. The CDR3 bases are TGTGCCAGCAGTTTATGGGGGGGGGAGACCCAGTACTTC.

The genes are TRBV7-2 and TRBJ1-1; TRBD1 is a possible D gene (6 bases). Germline-derived CDR1 and CDR2 are SGHTA and FQGNSA. Deletions cut 5 bases from V and 7 bases from J, with 17 bases between. The CDR3 has 14 residues. This chain's CDR3 is CASSPRGGLSEAFF. CDR3 bases: TGTGCCAGCAGCCCCCGGGGGGGGCTCAGTGAAGCTTTCTTT.

The gene calls are TRBV10-3 and TRBJ2-5; 8 bases map to TRBD2. The CDR3 contains 16 residues. CDR1 is ENHRY, CDR2 SYGVKD, per germline. The V segment lost 3 bases and the J segment 4 bases; nucleotides outside the gene matches: 10. CDR3 nucleotides: TGTGCCATCAGTGACCCTAGCGGGCCCTTGGGAGAGACCCAGTACTTC. It codes for CAISDPSGPLGETQYF.

The V call is TRBV2, the J call TRBJ2-2; no clear D. Trimming stripped 3 bases from V and 5 bases from J, with 4 bases between. This CDR3 contains 12 residues. Per the germline V gene, CDR1 is SNHLY and CDR2 is FYNNEI. The CDR3 region has the DNA TGTGCCAGCAGTGACCGGACCGGGGAGCTGTTTTTT. This encodes CASSDRTGELFF.

The chain recombines TRBV2 with TRBJ2-7; the D is unclear. Germline values: CDR1 SNHLY, CDR2 FYNNEI. With 6 bases removed from V and 3 bases from J, the gap between germline ends came to 12 bases. There are 13 residues in the CDR3. This CDR3 reads CASRDIGDYEQYV. The CDR3 coding sequence is TGTGCCAGCAGAGACATCGGCGACTACGAGCAGTACGTC.

CDR3 sequence: CASSFPIGGQPQHF. DNA of the CDR3: TGTGCCAGCAGTTTTCCGATCGGGGGTCAGCCCCAGCATTTT. The chain has TRBV28 and TRBJ1-5; D might be TRBD1 (5 bases). The germline gives CDR1 MDHEN, CDR2 SYDVKM. The V and J ends lost 3 bases and 6 bases respectively, with 12 bases between them. This CDR3 is 14 amino acids long.

V gene TRBV3-1 (or the pseudogene TRBV3-2) combines with J gene TRBJ2-5, with 10 positions matching TRBD2. CDR3 length: 15 amino acids. The germline V gene encodes CDR1 LGHDT and CDR2 YNNKEL (reference sequence). V shed 4 bases and J 2 bases; nucleotides not matched to a gene: 4. CDR3 coding DNA: TGTGCCAGCAGCCTAAGGACTAGCGGTCAAGAGACCCAGTACTTC. This translates into CASSLRTSGQETQYF.

This sequence joins TRBV7-6 and TRBJ1-1; TRBD1 aligns across 11 bases. The CDR3 spans 18 residues. V shed 1 base and J 4 bases; nucleotides not matched to a gene: 11. Germline loops: CDR1 SGHVS, CDR2 FNYEAQ. The CDR3 sequence is CASSLGGTGGREGTEAFF. The CDR3 coding sequence is TGTGCCAGCAGCTTAGGGGGGACAGGGGGTAGAGAGGGCACTGAAGCTTTCTTT.

The table lists this clone with a few counts. V is TRBV14 and J is TRBJ2-2, with D perhaps matching TRBD2 (5 bases). V lost 7 bases, J lost 0 bases, and 9 bases lay in between. This CDR3 contains 14 residues. CDR1 is SGHDN, CDR2 FVKESK, per germline. CDR3 loop: CASTSGTNTGELFF. Here the CDR3 DNA reads TGTGCCAGCACCTCCGGGACGAACACCGGGGAGCTGTTTTTT.

The chain is built from TRBV12-3 or TRBV12-4 and TRBJ1-2, with a possible D match to TRBD1 (5 bases). Trimming took 3 bases from V and 8 from J, leaving 10 bases between them. This CDR3 region has 12 residues. The CDR3 DNA follows: TGTGCCAGCAGTTTCTGGGGGGACGGCTACACCTTC. Translated: CASSFWGDGYTF.

This sequence joins TRBV15 and TRBJ1-1; D is undetermined. Germline assignment: CDR1 LNHNV and CDR2 YYDKDF (reference sequence). V lost 3 bases and J lost 0, with 11 bases in between. The CDR3 is made up of 15 amino acids. CDR3 protein: CATSSTGVMNTEAFF. The CDR3 DNA reads as TGTGCCACCAGCAGCACCGGGGTCATGAACACTGAAGCTTTCTTT.

The rearrangement uses TRBV11-2 and TRBJ1-1, with 8 bases aligning to TRBD1. The CDR3 loop spans 13 amino acids. The germline V gene has CDR1 SGHAT and CDR2 FQNNGV. Trimming cost V 5 bases and J 4 bases; bases outside gene matches: 3. The CDR3 spells CASSHRGGTEAFF. In DNA form, the CDR3 reads TGTGCCAGCAGCCACAGGGGGGGCACTGAAGCTTTCTTT.

V gene TRBV27 combines with J gene TRBJ1-2; tentatively, D is TRBD1 (5 bases). Germline V lookup: CDR1 MNHEY, CDR2 SMNVEV (reference sequence). Trimming took 2 bases from V and 3 from J, leaving 7 bases between them. The CDR3 totals 13 residues. CDR3: CASSLKGYYGYTF. The CDR3 nucleotides are TGTGCCAGCAGTTTAAAGGGGTACTATGGCTACACCTTC.

The gene calls are TRBV4-1 and TRBJ2-1; 8 bases agree with TRBD2. The CDR3 contains 15 residues. Trimming removed 0 bases from V and 6 bases from J; junction bases left unmatched: 4. Germline-derived CDR1 and CDR2 are MGHRA and YSYEKL. CDR3 coding DNA: TGCGCCAGCAGCCAAGAGCGGGGGGCCCTCAATGAGCAGTTCTTC. Amino acids: CASSQERGALNEQFF.

The V gene is TRBV7-8, the J gene TRBJ2-5; TRBD1 is a possible D gene (6 bases). This CDR3 has 15 residues. From germline, CDR1 is SGHVS and CDR2 FQNEAQ. Trimming took off 5 bases at V and 1 base at J, with 14 bases between the two ends. CDR3 in DNA: TGTGCCAGCAGCAAGACTGGACAGCTCCAAGAGACCCAGTACTTC. It specifies CASSKTGQLQETQYF. The full variable domain, in which reference TRBV7-8 and TRBJ2-5 provide the parts outside the CDR3, is GAGVSQSPRYKVAKRGQDVALRCDPISGHVSLFWYQQALGQGPEFLTYFQNEAQLDKSGLPSDRFFAERPEGSVSTLKIQRTQQEDSAVYLCASSKTGQLQETQYFGPGTRLLVL.

This chain links TRBV5-4 with TRBJ2-1; D is undetermined. CDR1 and CDR2 (germline): SGHNT, YYREEE (reference sequence). Trimming cost V 4 bases and J 3 bases, with 5 bases left between them. The CDR3 has 12 amino acids. This CDR3 is CASSADYNEQFF. Written as DNA, the CDR3 is TGTGCCAGCAGCGCGGACTACAATGAGCAGTTCTTC.